Listed below are T cell receptor beta chains from one sample, sequenced in a study of early T cells in non-severe SARS-CoV-2 infection. MiXCR, run by TCRdb on the 5' RACE reads, gives a single entry per CDR3 protein. The sample includes roughly 75,000 distinct CDR3 sequences, 15% to 20% of them seen just once. Sequencing used whole blood. These TCRs come from an adult who was a healthcare worker with PCR-confirmed SARS-CoV-2 infection or an uninfected control (not recorded which). The conserved cysteine and the conserved F or W are not part of the CDR3 here. The order of the fields is J gene, V gene, CDR3 protein.

>TRBJ2-3|TRBV6-5
ASSHLLAGGGDTQY
>TRBJ2-7|TRBV28
ASSLRGQGANEQY
>TRBJ2-1|TRBV6-6
ASSPGGPVF
>TRBJ1-2|TRBV29-1
SVSAGSNYGYT
>TRBJ2-5|TRBV11-2
ASSSRESQETQY
>TRBJ2-3|TRBV29-1
SVDGLAGASDTQY
>TRBJ2-5|TRBV29-1
SVGQTHETQY
>TRBJ2-1|TRBV20-1
SARGDRGPNEQF
>TRBJ1-5|TRBV19
ASSRRQGLGSNQPQH
>TRBJ2-3|TRBV7-3
ASSSRGGETSDTQY
>TRBJ2-5|TRBV12-3/TRBV12-4
ASRIRGQETQY
>TRBJ1-2|TRBV5-1
ASSVRGVGYT
>TRBJ2-1|TRBV29-1
SVDSGGEQF
>TRBJ2-2|TRBV11-2
ASSHLTGELF
>TRBJ1-6|TRBV5-6
ASSLDRGNSPLH
>TRBJ1-6|TRBV18
ASSPPGTTYSPLH
>TRBJ2-7|TRBV21-1
ASSKEWTRPYEQY